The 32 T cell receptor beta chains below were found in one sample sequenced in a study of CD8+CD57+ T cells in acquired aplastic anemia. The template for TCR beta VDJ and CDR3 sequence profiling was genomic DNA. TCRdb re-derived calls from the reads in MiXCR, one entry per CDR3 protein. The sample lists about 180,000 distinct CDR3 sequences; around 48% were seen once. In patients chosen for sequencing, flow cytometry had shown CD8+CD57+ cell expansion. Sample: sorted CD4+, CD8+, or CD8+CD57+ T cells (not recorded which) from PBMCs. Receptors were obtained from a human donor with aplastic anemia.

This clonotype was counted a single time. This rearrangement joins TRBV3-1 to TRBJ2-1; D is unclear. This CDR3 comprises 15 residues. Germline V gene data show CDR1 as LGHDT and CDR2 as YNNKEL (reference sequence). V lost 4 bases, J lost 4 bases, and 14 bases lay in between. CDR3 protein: CASSPQLVSYNEQFF. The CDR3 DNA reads TGTGCCAGCAGCCCACAGCTTGTCTCTTACAATGAGCAGTTCTTC.

The chain's CDR3 is CASTVGGRGPTYEQYF. DNA of the CDR3: TGTGCCAGCACCGTTGGGGGGCGGGGCCCGACCTACGAGCAGTACTTC. This sequence joins TRBV2 and TRBJ2-7; the D gene could be TRBD1 or TRBD2 (6 bases each). V shed 7 bases and J shed 2 bases, with 21 bases lying between them. This CDR3 is 16 amino acids long. CDR1 is SNHLY and CDR2 is FYNNEI in the germline V gene.

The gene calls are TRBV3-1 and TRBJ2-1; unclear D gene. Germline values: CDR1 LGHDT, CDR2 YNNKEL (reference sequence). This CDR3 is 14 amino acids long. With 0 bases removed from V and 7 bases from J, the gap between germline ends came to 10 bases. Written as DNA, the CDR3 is TGTGCCAGCAGCCAAGACTCCGTGAGGAATGAGCAGTTCTTC. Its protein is CASSQDSVRNEQFF.

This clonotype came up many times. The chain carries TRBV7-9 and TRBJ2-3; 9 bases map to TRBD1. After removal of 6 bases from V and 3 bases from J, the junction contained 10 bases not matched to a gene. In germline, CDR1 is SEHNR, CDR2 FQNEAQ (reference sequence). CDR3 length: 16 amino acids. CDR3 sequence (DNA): TGTGCCAGCAGGCAACCTCCGGGACAGGGAACAGATACGCAGTATTTT. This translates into CASRQPPGQGTDTQYF.

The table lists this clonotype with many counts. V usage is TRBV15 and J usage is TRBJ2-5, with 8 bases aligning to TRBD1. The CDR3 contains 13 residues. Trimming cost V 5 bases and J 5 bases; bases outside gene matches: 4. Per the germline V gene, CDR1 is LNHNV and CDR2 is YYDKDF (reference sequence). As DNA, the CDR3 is TGTGCCACCAGCGGGAACAGGGGGGAGACCCAGTACTTC. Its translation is CATSGNRGETQYF.

The chain's CDR3 is CASSLARGQGAQTQYF. The CDR3 region has the DNA TGTGCCAGCAGCTTAGCGCGAGGACAGGGGGCGCAGACCCAGTACTTC. The chain is built from TRBV7-2 and TRBJ2-5; 11 positions agree with TRBD1. There are 16 residues in the CDR3. Germline V gene data show CDR1 as SGHTA and CDR2 as FQGNSA. V shed 0 bases and J 6 bases; nucleotides not matched to a gene: 6.

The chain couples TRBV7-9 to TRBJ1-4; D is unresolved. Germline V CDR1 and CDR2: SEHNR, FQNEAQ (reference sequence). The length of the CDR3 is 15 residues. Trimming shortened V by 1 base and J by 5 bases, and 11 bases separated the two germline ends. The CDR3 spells CASSLVLGPNEKLFF. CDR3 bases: TGTGCCAGCAGCTTAGTTCTTGGCCCCAATGAAAAACTGTTTTTT. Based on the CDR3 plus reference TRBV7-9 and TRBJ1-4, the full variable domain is DTGVSQNPRHKITKRGQNVTFRCDPISEHNRLYWYRQTLGQGPEFLTYFQNEAQLEKSRLLSDRFSAERPKGSFSTLEIQRTEQGDSAMYLCASSLVLGPNEKLFFGSGTQLSVL.

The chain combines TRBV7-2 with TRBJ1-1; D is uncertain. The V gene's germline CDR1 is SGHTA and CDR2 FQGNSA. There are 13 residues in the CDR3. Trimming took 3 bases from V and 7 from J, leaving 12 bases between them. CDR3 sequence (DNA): TGTGCCAGCAGCTTGGTGTCCGGTAGTGAAGCTTTCTTT. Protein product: CASSLVSGSEAFF.

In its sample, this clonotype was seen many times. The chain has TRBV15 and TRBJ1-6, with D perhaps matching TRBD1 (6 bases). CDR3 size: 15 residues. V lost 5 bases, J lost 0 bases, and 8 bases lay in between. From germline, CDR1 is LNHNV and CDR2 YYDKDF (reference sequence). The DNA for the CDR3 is TGTGCCACCAGCGACAGGAGCTCCTATAATTCACCCCTCCACTTT. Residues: CATSDRSSYNSPLHF.

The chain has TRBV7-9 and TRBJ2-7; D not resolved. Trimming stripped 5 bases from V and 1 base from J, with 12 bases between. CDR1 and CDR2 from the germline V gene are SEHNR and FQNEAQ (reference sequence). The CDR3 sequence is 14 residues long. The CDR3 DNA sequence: TGTGCCAGCAGCCCCCCTTCGGGTTCCTACGAGCAGTACTTC. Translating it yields CASSPPSGSYEQYF. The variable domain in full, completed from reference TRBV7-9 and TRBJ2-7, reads DTGVSQNPRHKITKRGQNVTFRCDPISEHNRLYWYRQTLGQGPEFLTYFQNEAQLEKSRLLSDRFSAERPKGSFSTLEIQRTEQGDSAMYLCASSPPSGSYEQYFGPGTRLTVT.

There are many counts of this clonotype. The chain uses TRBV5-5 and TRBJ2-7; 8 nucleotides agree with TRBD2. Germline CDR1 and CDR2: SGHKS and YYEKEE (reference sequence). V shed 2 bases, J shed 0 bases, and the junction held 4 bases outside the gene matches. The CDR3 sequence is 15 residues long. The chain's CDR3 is CASSFERGYSYEQYF. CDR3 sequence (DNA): TGTGCCAGCAGCTTTGAGCGGGGGTACTCCTACGAGCAGTACTTC. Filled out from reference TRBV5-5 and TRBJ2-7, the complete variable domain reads DAGVTQSPTHLIKTRGQQVTLRCSPISGHKSVSWYQQVLGQGPQFIFQYYEKEERGRGNFPDRFSARQFPNYSSELNVNALLLGDSALYLCASSFERGYSYEQYFGPGTRLTVT.

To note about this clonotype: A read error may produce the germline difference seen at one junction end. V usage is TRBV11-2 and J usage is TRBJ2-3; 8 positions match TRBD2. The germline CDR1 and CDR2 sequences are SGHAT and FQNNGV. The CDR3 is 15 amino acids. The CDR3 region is CASIFTSGSTDAQYF. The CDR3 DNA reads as TGTGCCAGCATTTTTACTAGCGGTAGCACAGATGCGCAGTATTTT.

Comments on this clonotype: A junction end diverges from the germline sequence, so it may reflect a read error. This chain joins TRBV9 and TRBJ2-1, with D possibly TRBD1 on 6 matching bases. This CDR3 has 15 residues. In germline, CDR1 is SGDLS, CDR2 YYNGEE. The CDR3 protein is CASSVQGVGDNEQTF. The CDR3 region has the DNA TGTGCCAGCAGCGTCCAGGGTGTTGGGGACAATGAGCAGACCTTC.

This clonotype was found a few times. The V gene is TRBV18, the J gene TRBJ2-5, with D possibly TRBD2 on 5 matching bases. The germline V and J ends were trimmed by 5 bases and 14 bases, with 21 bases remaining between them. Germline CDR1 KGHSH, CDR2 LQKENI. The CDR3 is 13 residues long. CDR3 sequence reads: CASSSSERIGQYF. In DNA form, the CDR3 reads TGTGCCAGCTCATCATCGGAGCGGATAGGCCAATACTTC.

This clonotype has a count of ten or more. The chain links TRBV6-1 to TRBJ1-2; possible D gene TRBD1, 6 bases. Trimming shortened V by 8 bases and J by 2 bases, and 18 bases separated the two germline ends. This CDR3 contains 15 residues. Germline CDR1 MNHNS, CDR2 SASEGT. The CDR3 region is CASHSSTGINYGYTF. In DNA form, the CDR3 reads TGTGCCAGCCACAGCTCGACAGGAATAAACTATGGCTACACCTTC.

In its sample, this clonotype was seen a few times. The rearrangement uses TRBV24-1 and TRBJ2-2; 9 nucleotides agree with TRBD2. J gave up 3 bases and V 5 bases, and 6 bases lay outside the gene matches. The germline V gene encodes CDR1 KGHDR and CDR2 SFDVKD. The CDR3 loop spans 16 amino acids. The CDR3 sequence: CATSGVAGAHTGELFF. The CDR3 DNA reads TGTGCCACCAGTGGTGTAGCGGGGGCGCACACCGGGGAGCTGTTTTTT.

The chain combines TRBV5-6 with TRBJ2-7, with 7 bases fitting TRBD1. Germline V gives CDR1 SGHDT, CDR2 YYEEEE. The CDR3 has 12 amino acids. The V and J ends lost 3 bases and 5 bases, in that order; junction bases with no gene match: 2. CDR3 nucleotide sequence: TGTGCCAGCAGCTCGGGGACAGACGAGCAGTACTTC. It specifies CASSSGTDEQYF.

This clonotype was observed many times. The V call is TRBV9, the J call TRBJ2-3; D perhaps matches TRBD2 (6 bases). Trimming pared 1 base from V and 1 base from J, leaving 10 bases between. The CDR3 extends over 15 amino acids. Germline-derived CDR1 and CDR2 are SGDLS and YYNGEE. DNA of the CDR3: TGTGCCAGCAGCGTATACGGGGGAGGCACAGATACGCAGTATTTT. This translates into CASSVYGGGTDTQYF.

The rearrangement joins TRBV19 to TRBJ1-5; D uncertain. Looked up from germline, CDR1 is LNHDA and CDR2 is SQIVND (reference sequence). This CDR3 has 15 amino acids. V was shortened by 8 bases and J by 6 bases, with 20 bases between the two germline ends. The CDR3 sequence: CASRTIQASGQPQHF. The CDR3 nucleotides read TGTGCCAGTCGCACAATTCAGGCCAGCGGTCAGCCCCAGCATTTT.

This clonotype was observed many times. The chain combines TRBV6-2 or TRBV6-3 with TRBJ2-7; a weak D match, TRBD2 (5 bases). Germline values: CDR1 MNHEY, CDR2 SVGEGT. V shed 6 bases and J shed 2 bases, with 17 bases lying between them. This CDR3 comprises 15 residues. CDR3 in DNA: TGTGCCAGCAGCTCGCACCGGGGAACCACCTACGAGCAGTACTTC. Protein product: CASSSHRGTTYEQYF.

In DNA form, the CDR3 reads TGTGCCAGCAGCTTAGGTCAAGGGTCCTACGCACAGTACTTC. Amino acids: CASSLGQGSYAQYF. This chain connects TRBV7-6 to TRBJ2-7; D not certain. CDR3 length: 14 amino acids. Between the trimmed V and J ends, which lost 1 base and 10 bases, there was a span of 17 bases. From germline, CDR1 is SGHVS and CDR2 FNYEAQ.

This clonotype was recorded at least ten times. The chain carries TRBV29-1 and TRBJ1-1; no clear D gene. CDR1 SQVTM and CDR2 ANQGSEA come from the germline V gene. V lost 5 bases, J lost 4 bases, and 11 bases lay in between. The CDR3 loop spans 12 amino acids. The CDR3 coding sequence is TGCAGCGTTAACATCGGGAGCACTGAAGCTTTCTTT. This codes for CSVNIGSTEAFF.

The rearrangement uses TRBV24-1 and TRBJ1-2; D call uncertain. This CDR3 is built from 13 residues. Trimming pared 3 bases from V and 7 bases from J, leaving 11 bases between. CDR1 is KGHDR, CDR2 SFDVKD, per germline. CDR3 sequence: CATSDPQDAGYTF. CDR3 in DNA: TGTGCCACCAGTGATCCGCAGGACGCTGGCTACACCTTC.

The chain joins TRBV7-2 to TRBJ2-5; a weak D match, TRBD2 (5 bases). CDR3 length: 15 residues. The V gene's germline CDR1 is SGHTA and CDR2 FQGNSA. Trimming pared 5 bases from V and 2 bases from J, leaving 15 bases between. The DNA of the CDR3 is TGTGCCAGCAGCCCTTATGCTCGGACTCAAGAGACCCAGTACTTC. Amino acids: CASSPYARTQETQYF.

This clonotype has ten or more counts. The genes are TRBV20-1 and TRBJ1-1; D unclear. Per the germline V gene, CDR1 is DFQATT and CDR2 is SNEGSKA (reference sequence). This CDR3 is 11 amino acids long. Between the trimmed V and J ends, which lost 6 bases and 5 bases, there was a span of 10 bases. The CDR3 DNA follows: TGCAGTGCCCAAAGGTCTACTGAAGCTTTCTTT. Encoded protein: CSAQRSTEAFF.

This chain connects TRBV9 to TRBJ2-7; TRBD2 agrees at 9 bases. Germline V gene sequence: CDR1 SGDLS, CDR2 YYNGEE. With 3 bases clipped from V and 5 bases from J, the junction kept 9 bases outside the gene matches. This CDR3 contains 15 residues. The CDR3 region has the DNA TGTGCCAGCAGCGCCCAAGGGCTAGCGGGGAACGAGCAGTACTTC. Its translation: CASSAQGLAGNEQYF.

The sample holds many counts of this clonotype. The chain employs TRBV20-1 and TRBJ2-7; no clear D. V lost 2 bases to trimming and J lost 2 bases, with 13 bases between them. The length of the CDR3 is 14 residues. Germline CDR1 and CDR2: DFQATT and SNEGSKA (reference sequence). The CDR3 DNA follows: TGCAGTGCTAGACGGCTAGACGCAACCTACGAGCAGTACTTC. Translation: CSARRLDATYEQYF.

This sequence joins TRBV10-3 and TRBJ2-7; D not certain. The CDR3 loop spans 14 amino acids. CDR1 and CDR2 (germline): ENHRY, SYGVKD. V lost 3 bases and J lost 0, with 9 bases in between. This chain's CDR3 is CAISDSDRSYEQYF. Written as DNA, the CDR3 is TGTGCCATCAGTGACTCGGACCGCTCCTACGAGCAGTACTTC.

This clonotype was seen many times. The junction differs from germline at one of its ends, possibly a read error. The CDR3 DNA follows: TGTGTCAGTAGTTCTTGGACAGGGGGAGTGGGTCAGCCCCAGCATTTT. The encoded protein is CVSSSWTGGVGQPQHF. The rearrangement joins TRBV19 to TRBJ1-5; 10 bases are shared with TRBD1. Germline V gives CDR1 LNHDA, CDR2 SQIVND (reference sequence). The CDR3 is 16 amino acids.

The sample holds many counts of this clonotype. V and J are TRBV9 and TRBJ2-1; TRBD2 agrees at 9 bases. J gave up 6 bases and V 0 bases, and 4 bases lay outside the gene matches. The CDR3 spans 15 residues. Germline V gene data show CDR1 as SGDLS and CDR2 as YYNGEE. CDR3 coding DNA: TGTGCCAGCAGCGTAGGGGCTAGCGGGATCAATGAGCAGTTCTTC. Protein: CASSVGASGINEQFF.

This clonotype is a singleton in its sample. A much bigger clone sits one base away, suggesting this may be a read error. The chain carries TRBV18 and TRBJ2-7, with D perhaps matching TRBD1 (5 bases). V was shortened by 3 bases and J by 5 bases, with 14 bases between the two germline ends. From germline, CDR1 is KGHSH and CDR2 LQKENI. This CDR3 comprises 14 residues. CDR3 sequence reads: CASSPRARADEQYF. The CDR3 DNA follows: TGTGCCAGCTCACCCAGGGCACGGGCAGACGAGCAGTACTTC.

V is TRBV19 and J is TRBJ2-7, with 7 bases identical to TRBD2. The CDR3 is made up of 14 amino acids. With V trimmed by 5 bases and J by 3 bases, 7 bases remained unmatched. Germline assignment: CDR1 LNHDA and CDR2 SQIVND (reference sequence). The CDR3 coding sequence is TGTGCCAGTAGTCGCCTCGCGGGGGACTACGAGCAGTACTTC. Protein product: CASSRLAGDYEQYF.